Listed here are 26 T cell receptor beta chains from one sample, sequenced in a study of T cells in Graves' hyperthyroidism and ophthalmopathy. TCR beta CDR3 region amplification was performed from RNA transcripts. An initial round of RT-PCR targeting the TCR CDR3 relied on the HTBI primer set. Using its own MiXCR run on the multiplex PCR reads, TCRdb lists one record per CDR3 protein. The table includes hundreds of thousands of distinct CDR3 sequences, about 14% detected once. Sequences were obtained from blood. Receptor source: a woman aged 30 to 39 with Graves' hyperthyroidism that later progressed to Graves' ophthalmopathy.

This clonotype showed up many times. The chain employs TRBV2 and TRBJ1-5, with TRBD1 identical over 9 bases. The germline gives CDR1 SNHLY, CDR2 FYNNEI. This CDR3 is built from 17 residues. The junction had 10 bases not matched to a gene; V was cut back by 5 bases and J by 2 bases. In nucleotides, the CDR3 is TGTGCCAGCAGTAAATTCTCCGGGACAGGGCGCAATCAGCCCCAGCATTTT. Protein: CASSKFSGTGRNQPQHF.

This clonotype was counted only a few times. The V gene is TRBV29-1, the J gene TRBJ1-3; unclear D gene. V dropped 0 bases and J dropped 3 bases, with 9 bases sitting between them. Germline V gene data show CDR1 as SQVTM and CDR2 as ANQGSEA. The CDR3 runs to 14 residues. The DNA of the CDR3 is TGCAGCGTTGAAGACCGTGGGGTTGGAAACACCATATATTTT. Translated, it gives CSVEDRGVGNTIYF.

About this clonotype itself: A clone one base away is much larger, so this may be a read error. The chain combines TRBV5-1 with TRBJ1-2; tentatively, D is TRBD1 (6 bases). This CDR3 region has 14 residues. CDR1 and CDR2 from the germline V gene are SGHRS and YFSETQ. The V end lost 4 bases, the J end lost 7 bases, and 17 bases lay between the germline ends. The DNA for the CDR3 is TGCGCCAGCAGCCTAGGGGTTCAGGGGACTGGCTACACCTTC. Amino acids: CASSLGVQGTGYTF. The full variable domain, with the rest looked up from reference TRBV5-1 and TRBJ1-2, is KAGVTQTPRYLIKTRGQQVTLSCSPISGHRSVSWYQQTPGQGLQFLFEYFSETQRNKGNFPGRFSGRQFSNSRSEMNVSTLELGDSALYLCASSLGVQGTGYTFGSGTRLTVV.

This clonotype was counted at least ten times. The CDR3 here is CASSGGQGAANYGYTF. The CDR3, as DNA: TGTGCCAGCAGTGGCGGACAGGGGGCCGCTAACTATGGCTACACCTTC. The chain employs TRBV6-1 and TRBJ1-2, with 11 bases identical to TRBD1. The J segment lost 0 bases and the V segment lost 4 bases, leaving 4 bases of the junction unmatched. This CDR3 contains 16 residues. The germline V gene has CDR1 MNHNS and CDR2 SASEGT.

About this clonotype: A read error is possible here, since a much larger clone lies one base away. The V call is TRBV20-1, the J call TRBJ2-7; maybe TRBD2 (6 bases). The V gene lost 0 bases and the J gene lost 3 bases, with 15 bases spanning the gap. Germline CDR1 is DFQATT and CDR2 is SNEGSKA (reference sequence). The CDR3 has 15 residues. Here the CDR3 DNA reads TGCAGTGCTAGAGATCCAACGGGAGTCTACTACGAGCAGTACTTC. Translating it yields CSARDPTGVYYEQYF.

At least ten counts were recorded for this clonotype. V and J are TRBV30 and TRBJ2-1; tentative D call: TRBD2 (6 bases). The V end lost 0 bases, the J end lost 2 bases, and 11 bases lay between the germline ends. The CDR3 extends over 15 amino acids. CDR1 is GTSNPN, CDR2 SVGIG, per germline (reference sequence). For the CDR3, the DNA is TGTGCCTGGAGTGTCCCACCGGGGGCCTACAATGAGCAGTTCTTC. It translates to CAWSVPPGAYNEQFF.

This clonotype showed up many times. The chain is built from TRBV9 and TRBJ1-5, with a possible D match to TRBD1 (6 bases). The V end was cut by 3 bases, the J end by 7 bases, with 17 bases between. The V gene's germline CDR1 is SGDLS and CDR2 YYNGEE. The CDR3 spans 15 residues. CDR3 amino acids: CASSAKGGREQPQHF. For the CDR3, the DNA is TGTGCCAGCAGCGCGAAAGGGGGGCGGGAACAGCCCCAGCATTTT.

The V and J genes are TRBV3-1 and TRBJ1-1; D unclear. The CDR3 is 16 amino acids. V dropped 0 bases and J dropped 0 bases, with 11 bases sitting between them. The germline V gene encodes CDR1 LGHDT and CDR2 YNNKEL (reference sequence). DNA for the CDR3: TGTGCCAGCAGCCAAGACGAAAGGTTTTTGAACACTGAAGCTTTCTTT. This gives the protein CASSQDERFLNTEAFF.

On this clonotype: A much larger clone lies one base from this, so it may be a read error. This chain connects TRBV4-2 to TRBJ2-7, with D possibly matching TRBD1 (5 bases). The CDR3 consists of 16 residues. The germline CDR1 and CDR2 sequences are LGHNA and YNFKEQ. V was trimmed by 0 bases and J by 8 bases, leaving 20 bases between them. CDR3 in DNA: TGTGCCAGCAGCCAAGATCGAGACAGAGTCCTTTACAAGCAGTACTTC. Its translation: CASSQDRDRVLYKQYF.

In this sample, this clonotype turned up many times. This chain links TRBV28 with TRBJ1-2, with TRBD1 matching over 7 bases. V dropped 5 bases and J dropped 6; count of bases not matched to a gene: 15. This CDR3 comprises 16 residues. Looked up from germline, CDR1 is MDHEN and CDR2 is SYDVKM. The chain's CDR3 is CASSLLSPGQIDGYTF. The CDR3, as DNA: TGTGCCAGCAGTCTCCTCTCCCCGGGACAGATCGATGGCTACACCTTC.

This clonotype came up many times. This chain connects TRBV27 to TRBJ1-5, with a tentative D call TRBD1 (5 bases). Trimming removed 2 bases at V and 6 bases at J, with 14 bases between. Germline V lookup: CDR1 MNHEY, CDR2 SMNVEV (reference sequence). The CDR3 loop spans 15 amino acids. The DNA of the CDR3 is TGTGCCAGCAGTTTAGAAGCGGGGGGAATTCAGCCCCAGCATTTT. Residues: CASSLEAGGIQPQHF.

In its sample, this clonotype was seen many times. The V call is TRBV18, the J call TRBJ1-2, with a possible D match to TRBD1 (5 bases). This CDR3 contains 15 residues. Germline V gives CDR1 KGHSH, CDR2 LQKENI. V lost 3 bases to trimming and J lost 4 bases, with 15 bases between them. This chain's CDR3 is CASSPRASLSYGYTF. Here the CDR3 DNA reads TGTGCCAGCTCACCCAGGGCCTCACTTTCCTATGGCTACACCTTC.

This clonotype was recorded at least ten times. This rearrangement joins TRBV12-3 or TRBV12-4 to TRBJ2-3; TRBD1 aligns across 7 bases. The trim removed 6 bases at V and 0 bases at J, leaving 6 bases unmatched. This CDR3 contains 15 residues. CDR3 protein: CASSRDSFSTDTQYF. CDR3 sequence (DNA): TGTGCCAGCAGCAGGGACAGCTTTAGCACAGATACGCAGTATTTT.

In its sample, this clonotype was seen a few times. This chain connects TRBV20-1 to TRBJ2-1, with 9 positions matching TRBD2. Germline lookup yields CDR1 DFQATT and CDR2 SNEGSKA (reference sequence). The CDR3 is 14 residues long. The J segment lost 7 bases and the V segment lost 6 bases, leaving 10 bases of the junction unmatched. CDR3 DNA: TGCAGTGCCCCGGCGCGGGAGGGCCGGAATGAGCAGTTCTTC. This gives the protein CSAPAREGRNEQFF.

This CDR3 reads CATSRDPGGGGTYYEQYF. For the CDR3, the DNA is TGTGCCACCAGCAGAGATCCGGGTGGGGGGGGAACTTACTACGAGCAGTACTTC. This chain joins TRBV15 and TRBJ2-7; 7 nucleotides line up with TRBD2. CDR1 and CDR2 (germline): LNHNV, YYDKDF (reference sequence). The ends lost 0 bases at V and 3 bases at J; junction bases unmatched: 14. This CDR3 region has 18 residues.

This clonotype has at least ten counts. The chain links TRBV2 to TRBJ1-6; perhaps TRBD1 as D (5 bases). Looked up from germline, CDR1 is SNHLY and CDR2 is FYNNEI. Between the trimmed V and J ends, which lost 7 bases and 4 bases, there was a span of 11 bases. The CDR3 length is 14 residues. CDR3 DNA sequence: TGTGCCAGCAACCACGGACAATATAATTCACCCCTCCACTTT. Translating gives CASNHGQYNSPLHF.

This clonotype was recorded a few times. Written as DNA, the CDR3 is TGCAGTGCGGAAAGGGTAGAGGTCGGCTACACCTTC. Amino acids: CSAERVEVGYTF. This chain connects TRBV20-1 to TRBJ1-2; D ambiguous. The CDR3 is 12 residues long. Germline V lookup: CDR1 DFQATT, CDR2 SNEGSKA (reference sequence). The V and J ends lost 6 bases and 8 bases respectively, with 16 bases between them.

This clonotype occurred a few times. The V gene is TRBV20-1, the J gene TRBJ2-6; D call uncertain. CDR1 and CDR2 from the germline V gene are DFQATT and SNEGSKA (reference sequence). Trimming pared 2 bases from V and 4 bases from J, leaving 9 bases between. The CDR3 length is 14 residues. CDR3 DNA: TGCAGTGCTAGAACGGTGGCAGGGGCCAACGTCCTGACTTTC. Translation: CSARTVAGANVLTF.

This clonotype was seen repeatedly, ten times or more. The rearrangement uses TRBV19 and TRBJ2-7; no clear D gene. Germline loops: CDR1 LNHDA, CDR2 SQIVND (reference sequence). The CDR3 is 13 amino acids. Trimming removed 3 bases at V and 3 bases at J, with 9 bases between. As DNA, the CDR3 is TGTGCCAGTAGTATTTATTCTGACTACGAGCAGTACTTC. Amino acid sequence: CASSIYSDYEQYF.

The chain recombines TRBV27 with TRBJ2-1; 10 nucleotides match TRBD2. CDR1 is MNHEY and CDR2 is SMNVEV in the germline V gene (reference sequence). V gave up 5 bases and J gave up 5 bases; unmatched junction bases: 6. The length of the CDR3 is 15 residues. CDR3 nucleotides: TGTGCCAGCAGTCCCGGGACTAGCGCCCACAATGAGCAGTTCTTC. Its translation is CASSPGTSAHNEQFF.

The genes are TRBV28 and TRBJ1-1; D is perhaps TRBD1 (6 bases). The CDR3 consists of 12 residues. V dropped 9 bases and J dropped 3 bases, with 11 bases sitting between them. Germline assignment: CDR1 MDHEN and CDR2 SYDVKM. CDR3 loop: CASARGDTEAFF. DNA for the CDR3: TGTGCCAGTGCTAGGGGGGACACTGAAGCTTTCTTT.

As concerns this clonotype: Being one base from a much bigger clone, this may be a read error. The conserved phenylalanine or tryptophan normally closing the CDR3 is absent here, so this likely arose from a read error. This chain links TRBV6-1 with TRBJ2-1; 12 bases are shared with TRBD2. J lost 4 bases, V lost 5 bases, and 6 bases had no gene match. This CDR3 region has 16 residues. Germline lookup yields CDR1 MNHNS and CDR2 SASEGT. The CDR3 here is CASSILAGGGYNEQFS. The CDR3 DNA reads TGTGCCAGCAGTATCCTAGCGGGGGGGGGGTACAATGAGCAGTTCTCC.

The sample holds many counts of this clonotype. The chain couples TRBV7-2 to TRBJ2-5; D possibly matches TRBD1 or TRBD2 (6 bases each). V was shortened by 2 bases and J by 5 bases, with 15 bases between the two germline ends. CDR1 is SGHTA and CDR2 is FQGNSA in the germline V gene. This CDR3 region has 15 residues. CDR3 DNA sequence: TGTGCCAGCAGCTTAAGGGGGACGGGAGAGGAGACCCAGTACTTC. Translated: CASSLRGTGEETQYF.

The genes are TRBV6-1 and TRBJ1-2, with no clear D. Germline V gene data show CDR1 as MNHNS and CDR2 as SASEGT. The CDR3 is 16 residues long. V was cut by 1 base and J by 7 bases, with 19 bases left in between. The CDR3 here is CASSEETRAAPGGYTF. The CDR3 DNA reads as TGTGCCAGCAGTGAAGAAACTAGGGCCGCCCCCGGTGGCTACACCTTC.

The chain has TRBV14 and TRBJ2-7, with D perhaps TRBD1 (6 bases). Germline V gives CDR1 SGHDN, CDR2 FVKESK. The CDR3 is 14 residues long. The germline V and J ends were trimmed by 3 bases and 4 bases, with 13 bases remaining between them. The CDR3 nucleotides are TGTGCCAGCAGCCACCGGGACAAGTGGTACGAGCAGTACTTC. This encodes CASSHRDKWYEQYF.

Many counts were recorded for this clonotype. The chain recombines TRBV6-1 with TRBJ2-5; 8 bases match TRBD1. The CDR3 sequence is 16 residues long. Losses at the gene ends were 6 bases for V and 2 bases for J; bases not matched to a gene: 11. Germline V gene sequence: CDR1 MNHNS, CDR2 SASEGT. CDR3 in amino acids: CASSYIGTGLQETQYF. The CDR3 region has the DNA TGTGCCAGCAGCTATATTGGGACAGGACTGCAAGAGACCCAGTACTTC.